This entry describes one TCR beta chain. The data originate from a study of blood T cell repertoires in COVID-19. Study-wide background: Samples of COVID-19 (acute and convalescent) were obtained from the United States, Italy and Spain. Sources were T cells, B-cell-depleted T cells, or PBMCs; the material itself was cDNA or gDNA.

CDR1 SGHNT and CDR2 YENEEA come from the germline V gene. Trimming removed 4 bases from V and 6 bases from J; junction bases left unmatched: 9. The CDR3 has 15 residues. Per the original data handling: Counts of nucleated cells, estimated from reference gene primer amplification, were obtained. Data came from immunoSEQ multiplex PCR; TCRdb stores just in-frame clones and leaves some out. V, J and clone size are those of that table, while D and trimming were read from the DNA. There are fewer than 55,000 clones in the sample; under 70% occur only once, and about 9.1% lies in the top ten. The rearrangement joins TRBV11-3 to TRBJ2-3; 8 nucleotides align to TRBD1. The sequenced sample was peripheral blood. The source of this sequence is a woman between 70 and 85 years old with acute or convalescent COVID-19. CDR3 DNA sequence: TGTGCCAGCAGCTCTGGACAGGGTCCGCACGATACGCAGTATTTT. Protein product: CASSSGQGPHDTQYF.